This is a list of T cell receptor beta chains from one sample in a study of control samples from healthy donors and cancer patients. Data came from immunoSEQ multiplex PCR; TCRdb stores just in-frame clones and leaves some out. The sample consists of 48,000 or so clones, roughly 92% of them appearing once. What was sequenced was PBMCs. The receptors here all came from a woman in her forties or fifties with head and neck cancer. Each CDR3 is given without its conserved first and last residue.

>TRBJ1-1|TRBV3-1/TRBV3-2
ASSQGRTEAF
>TRBJ1-1|TRBV29-1
SVGTGPPGAF
>TRBJ1-2|TRBV10-3
AISELQGYGYT
>TRBJ1-5|TRBV6-5
ASSYSRDQPQH
>TRBJ2-1|TRBV18
ASSPTKGTRYNEQF
>TRBJ2-3|TRBV5-6
ASSLLSGSMTDTQY
>TRBJ2-3|TRBV5-4
ASSLAGGVTDTQY
>TRBJ1-5|TRBV6-5
ASTYTGGNQPQH
>TRBJ2-3|TRBV9
ASSVDTTPLTQY
>TRBJ2-1|TRBV5-5
ASSFSGVSYNEQF